This TCR beta chain emerged from a study of patients and donors after allogeneic stem cell transplantation. Trimming removed 2 bases at V and 9 bases at J, with 20 bases between. The CDR3 extends over 15 amino acids. Germline CDR1 reads GTSNPN; CDR2 reads SVGIG (reference sequence). TCRdb ran MiXCR on the RT-PCR reads and lists one entry per CDR3 protein. The sample includes roughly 940,000 distinct CDR3 sequences, roughly 17% of them seen just once. The sequencing sample was made of blood, either unsorted or a sorted T cell fraction (not recorded which). The TCR comes from a human donor who was either an allogeneic HSCT recipient or a stem cell or donor lymphocyte infusion donor (not recorded which). It is not recorded whose cells these are; they may come from a transplant donor. The chain recombines TRBV30 with TRBJ2-1; D unclear. CDR3 protein: CAWSIPGPAVGEQFF. The CDR3 DNA reads TGTGCCTGGAGTATCCCGGGCCCTGCCGTTGGTGAGCAGTTCTTC.